This TCR beta chain was documented in a study of T cells in Graves' hyperthyroidism and ophthalmopathy. Regarding the study as a whole: Clonotypes that were expanded in thyroid above 0.001 mostly appeared in blood too.

Calling Graves' hyperthyroidism stable meant ophthalmopathy did not progress within 18 months. The hyperthyroidism patients had all been newly diagnosed, and their disease duration was under 2 months. Their ages ranged from 18 to 65 years. In making diagnoses, clinical symptoms, serum thyroxine and TRAb, thyroid ultrasound and orbital computed tomography were all used. Germline V CDR1 and CDR2: SGHDT, YYEEEE. The CDR3 runs to 18 residues. The junction had 14 bases not matched to a gene; V was cut back by 3 bases and J by 7 bases. RNA transcripts provided the source from which TCR beta CDR3 regions were amplified. Primed by the HTBI set, a first-round RT-PCR was run on the TCR CDR3. TCRdb reprocessed the multiplex PCR reads with MiXCR, giving one entry per CDR3 protein. Here the sample spans just over 550,000 distinct CDR3 sequences, 35% to 55% being singletons. In the case of this clonotype: Its antigen remains unknown.

Sequencing was carried out using peripheral blood or thyroid tissue (not recorded which). The sequence was obtained from a woman aged 18-29 years with Graves' hyperthyroidism. This chain connects TRBV5-6 to TRBJ2-5; TRBD2 agrees at 14 bases. The CDR3 DNA reads TGTGCCAGCAGCTCAACGGGAACAGGGACTAGCGGGAGAATGACCCAGTACTTC. This gives the protein CASSSTGTGTSGRMTQYF.